These 5 T cell receptor beta chains came from one sample sequenced in a study of blood T cell repertoires in COVID-19. Data came from immunoSEQ multiplex PCR; TCRdb stores just in-frame clones and leaves some out. The sample consists of about 90,000 clones, approximately 89% of them appearing once. Sequenced input: peripheral blood. Receptors were obtained from a man in his sixties with acute or convalescent COVID-19.

The chain combines TRBV2 with TRBJ1-1, with D possibly being TRBD1 (6 bases). V was cut by 3 bases and J by 3 bases, with 8 bases left in between. The CDR3 has 13 residues. Germline V gives CDR1 SNHLY, CDR2 FYNNEI. The CDR3 region has the DNA TGTGCCAGCAGTGAGTACAGGGACACTGAAGCTTTCTTT. This gives the protein CASSEYRDTEAFF.

V usage is TRBV10-3 and J usage is TRBJ2-7, with TRBD1 identical over 10 bases. The germline V gene encodes CDR1 ENHRY and CDR2 SYGVKD. V shed 3 bases, J shed 5 bases, and the junction held 7 bases outside the gene matches. This CDR3 region has 15 residues. The DNA for the CDR3 is TGTGCCATCAGTGATATCCGACAGGGGGCAAACGAGCAGTACTTC. Amino acids: CAISDIRQGANEQYF.

V gene TRBV5-1 combines with J gene TRBJ1-1, with TRBD1 matching 7 bases. CDR1 and CDR2 (germline): SGHRS, YFSETQ. This CDR3 is built from 15 residues. The V segment lost 4 bases and the J segment 0 bases; nucleotides outside the gene matches: 6. CDR3 residues: CASSLQTGMNTEAFF. CDR3 sequence (DNA): TGCGCCAGCAGCCTACAGACAGGGATGAACACTGAAGCTTTCTTT.

This rearrangement joins TRBV19 to TRBJ2-3; 9 positions match TRBD1. The germline V gene encodes CDR1 LNHDA and CDR2 SQIVND (reference sequence). The CDR3 is made up of 17 amino acids. V lost 5 bases and J lost 2; bases outside the gene matches: 11. The CDR3 loop is CASSLPGQGGFTDTQYF. The CDR3 DNA reads TGTGCCAGTAGTCTCCCGGGACAGGGTGGGTTCACAGATACGCAGTATTTT.

The rearrangement uses TRBV5-1 and TRBJ2-7, with TRBD1 matching 8 bases. After removal of 3 bases from V and 4 bases from J, the junction contained 6 bases not matched to a gene. The length of the CDR3 is 14 residues. CDR1 and CDR2 from the germline V gene are SGHRS and YFSETQ. CDR3 residues: CASSSGTGLYEQYF. The CDR3 DNA follows: TGCGCCAGCAGCTCCGGGACAGGATTATACGAGCAGTACTTC.